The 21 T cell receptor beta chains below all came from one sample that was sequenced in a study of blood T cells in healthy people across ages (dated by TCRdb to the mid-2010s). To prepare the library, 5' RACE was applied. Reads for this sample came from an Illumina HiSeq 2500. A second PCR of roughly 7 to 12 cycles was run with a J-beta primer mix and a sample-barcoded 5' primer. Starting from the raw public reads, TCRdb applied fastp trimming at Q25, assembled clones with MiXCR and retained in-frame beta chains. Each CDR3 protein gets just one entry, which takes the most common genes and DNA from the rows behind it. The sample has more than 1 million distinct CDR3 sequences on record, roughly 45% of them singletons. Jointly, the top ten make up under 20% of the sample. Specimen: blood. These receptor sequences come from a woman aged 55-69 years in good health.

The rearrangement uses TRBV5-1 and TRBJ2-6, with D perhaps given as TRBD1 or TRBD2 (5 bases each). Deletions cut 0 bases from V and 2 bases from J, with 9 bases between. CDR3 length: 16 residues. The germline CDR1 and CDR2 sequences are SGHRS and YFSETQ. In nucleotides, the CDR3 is TGCGCCAGCAGCTTGGAGACGGGGCCTGGGGCCAACGTCCTGACTTTC. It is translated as CASSLETGPGANVLTF.

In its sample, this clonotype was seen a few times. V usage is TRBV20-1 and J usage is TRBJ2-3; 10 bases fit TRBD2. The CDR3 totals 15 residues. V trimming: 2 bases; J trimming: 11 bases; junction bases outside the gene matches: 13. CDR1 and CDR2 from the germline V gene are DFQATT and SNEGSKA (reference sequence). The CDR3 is CSARSGGLAATRQYF. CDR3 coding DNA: TGCAGTGCTAGATCAGGCGGACTAGCGGCTACCCGGCAGTATTTT.

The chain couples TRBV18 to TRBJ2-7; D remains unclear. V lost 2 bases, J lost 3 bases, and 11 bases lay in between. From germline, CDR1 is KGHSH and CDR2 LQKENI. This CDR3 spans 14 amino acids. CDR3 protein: CASSPARWVYEQYF. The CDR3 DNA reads TGTGCCAGCTCACCAGCACGGTGGGTCTACGAGCAGTACTTC.

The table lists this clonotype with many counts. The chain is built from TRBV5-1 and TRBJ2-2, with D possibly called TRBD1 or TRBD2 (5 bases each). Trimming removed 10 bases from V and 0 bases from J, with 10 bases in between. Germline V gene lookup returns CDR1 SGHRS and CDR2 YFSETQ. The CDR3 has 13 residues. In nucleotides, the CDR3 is TGCGCCGTTGGGACCTCGAACACCGGGGAGCTGTTTTTT. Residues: CAVGTSNTGELFF. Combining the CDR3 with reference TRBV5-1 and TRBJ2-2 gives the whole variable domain KAGVTQTPRYLIKTRGQQVTLSCSPISGHRSVSWYQQTPGQGLQFLFEYFSETQRNKGNFPGRFSGRQFSNSRSEMNVSTLELGDSALYLCAVGTSNTGELFFGEGSRLTVL.

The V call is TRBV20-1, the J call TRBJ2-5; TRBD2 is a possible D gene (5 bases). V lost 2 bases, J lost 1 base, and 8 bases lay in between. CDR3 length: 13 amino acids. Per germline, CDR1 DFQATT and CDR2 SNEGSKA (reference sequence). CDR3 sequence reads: CSARKEVQETQYF. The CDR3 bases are TGCAGTGCTAGAAAGGAGGTCCAAGAGACCCAGTACTTC.

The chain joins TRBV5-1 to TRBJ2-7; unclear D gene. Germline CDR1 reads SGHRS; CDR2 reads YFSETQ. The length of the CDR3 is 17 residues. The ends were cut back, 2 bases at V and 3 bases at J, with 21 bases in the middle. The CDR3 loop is CASSLLPGADWIYEQYF. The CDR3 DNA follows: TGCGCCAGCAGCTTACTTCCCGGAGCCGACTGGATCTACGAGCAGTACTTC.

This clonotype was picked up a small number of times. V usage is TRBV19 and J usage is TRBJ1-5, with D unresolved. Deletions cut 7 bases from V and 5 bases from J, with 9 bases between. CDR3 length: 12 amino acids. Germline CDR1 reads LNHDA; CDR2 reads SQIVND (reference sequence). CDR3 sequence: CASNWNHQPQHF. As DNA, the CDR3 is TGTGCCAGTAATTGGAATCATCAGCCCCAGCATTTT.

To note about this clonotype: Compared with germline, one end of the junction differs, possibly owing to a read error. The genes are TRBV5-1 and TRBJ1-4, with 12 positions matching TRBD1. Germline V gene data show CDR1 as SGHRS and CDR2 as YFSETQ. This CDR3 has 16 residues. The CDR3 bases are TGCGCCAGCAGTCGGGACAGGGGGCCCTCTAAGGAAAAACTGTTTTTT. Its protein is CASSRDRGPSKEKLFF.

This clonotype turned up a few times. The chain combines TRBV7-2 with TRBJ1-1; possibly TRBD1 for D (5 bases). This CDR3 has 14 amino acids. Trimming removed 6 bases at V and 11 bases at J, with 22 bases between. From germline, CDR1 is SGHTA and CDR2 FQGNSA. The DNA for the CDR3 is TGTGCCAGCAGACAGCCTCGACAGTCGTCCAGCGCTTTCTTT. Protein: CASRQPRQSSSAFF.

The CDR3 DNA sequence: TGTGCCACCAGTGATGGGACTAGACCACCCTACGAGCAGTACTTC. Its protein is CATSDGTRPPYEQYF. The J gene is TRBJ2-7, the V gene TRBV24-1; TRBD2 matches at 8 bases. J gave up 2 bases and V 3 bases, and 5 bases lay outside the gene matches. This CDR3 contains 15 residues. The germline CDR1 and CDR2 sequences are KGHDR and SFDVKD.

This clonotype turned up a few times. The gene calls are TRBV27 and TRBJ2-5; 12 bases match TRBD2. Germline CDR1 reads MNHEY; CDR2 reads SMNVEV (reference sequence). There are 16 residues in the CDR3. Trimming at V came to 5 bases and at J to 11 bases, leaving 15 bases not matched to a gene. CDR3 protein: CASSGRLAGALNEQYF. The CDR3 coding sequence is TGTGCCAGCAGTGGCCGACTAGCGGGAGCTTTAAATGAGCAGTACTTC.

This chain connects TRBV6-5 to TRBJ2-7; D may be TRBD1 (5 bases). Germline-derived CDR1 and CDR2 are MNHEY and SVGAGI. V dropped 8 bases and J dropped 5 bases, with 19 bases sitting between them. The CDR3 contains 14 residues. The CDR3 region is CASGVGAGVDEQYF. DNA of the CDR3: TGTGCCAGCGGGGTAGGGGCTGGTGTGGACGAGCAGTACTTC.

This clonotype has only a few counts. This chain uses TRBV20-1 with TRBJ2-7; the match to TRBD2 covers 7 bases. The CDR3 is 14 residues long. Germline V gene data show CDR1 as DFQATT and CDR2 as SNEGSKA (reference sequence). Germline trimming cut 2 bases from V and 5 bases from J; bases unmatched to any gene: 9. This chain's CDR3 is CSARLPGGRDEQYF. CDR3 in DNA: TGCAGTGCTAGATTACCGGGAGGTCGAGACGAGCAGTACTTC.

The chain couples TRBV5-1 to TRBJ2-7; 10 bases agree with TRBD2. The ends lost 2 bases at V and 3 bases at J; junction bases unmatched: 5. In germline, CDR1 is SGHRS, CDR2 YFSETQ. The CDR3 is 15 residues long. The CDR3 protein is CASSFQLAGFYEQYF. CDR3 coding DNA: TGCGCCAGCAGCTTTCAACTAGCGGGATTCTACGAGCAGTACTTC.

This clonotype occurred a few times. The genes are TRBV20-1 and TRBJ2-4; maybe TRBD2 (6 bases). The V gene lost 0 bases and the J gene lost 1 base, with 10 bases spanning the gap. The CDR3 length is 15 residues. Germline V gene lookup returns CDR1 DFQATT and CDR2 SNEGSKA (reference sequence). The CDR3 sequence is CSARDLGLAKNIQYF. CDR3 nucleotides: TGCAGTGCTAGAGACCTGGGACTGGCCAAAAACATTCAGTACTTC.

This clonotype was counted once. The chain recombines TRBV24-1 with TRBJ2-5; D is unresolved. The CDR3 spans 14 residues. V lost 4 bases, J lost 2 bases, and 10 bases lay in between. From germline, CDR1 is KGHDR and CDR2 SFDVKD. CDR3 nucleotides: TGTGCCACCAGTGACCAAGATCCACAAGAGACCCAGTACTTC. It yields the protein CATSDQDPQETQYF.

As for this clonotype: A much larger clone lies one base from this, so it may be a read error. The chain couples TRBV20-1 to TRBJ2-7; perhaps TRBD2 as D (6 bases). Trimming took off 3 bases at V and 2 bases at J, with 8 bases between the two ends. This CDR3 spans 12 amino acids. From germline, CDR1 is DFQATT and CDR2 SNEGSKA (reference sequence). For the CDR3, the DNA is TGCAGTGCTAGCGGGAGCCCCTACGAGCAGTACTTC. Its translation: CSASGSPYEQYF.

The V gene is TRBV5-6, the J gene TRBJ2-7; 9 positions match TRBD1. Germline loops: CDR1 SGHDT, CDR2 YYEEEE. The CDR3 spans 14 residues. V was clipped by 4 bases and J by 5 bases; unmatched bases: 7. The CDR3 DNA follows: TGTGCCAGCAGCCTGACAGGGGGTCAGGACGAGCAGTACTTC. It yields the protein CASSLTGGQDEQYF. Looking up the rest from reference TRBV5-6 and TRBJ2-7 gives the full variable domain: DAGVTQSPTHLIKTRGQQVTLRCSPKSGHDTVSWYQQALGQGPQFIFQYYEEEERQRGNFPDRFSGHQFPNYSSELNVNALLLGDSALYLCASSLTGGQDEQYFGPGTRLTVT.

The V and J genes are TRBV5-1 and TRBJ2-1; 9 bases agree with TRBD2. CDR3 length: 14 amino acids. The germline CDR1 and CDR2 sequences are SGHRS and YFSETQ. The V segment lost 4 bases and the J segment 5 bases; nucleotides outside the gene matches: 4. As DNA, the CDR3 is TGCGCCAGCAGCCTTTGGACTAGCGACAATGAGCAGTTCTTC. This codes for CASSLWTSDNEQFF.

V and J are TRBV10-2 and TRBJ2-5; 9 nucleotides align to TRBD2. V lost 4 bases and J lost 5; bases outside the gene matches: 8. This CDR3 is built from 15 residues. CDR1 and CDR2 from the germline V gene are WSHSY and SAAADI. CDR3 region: CASSAIGLARETQYF. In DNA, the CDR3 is TGCGCCAGCAGTGCGATCGGACTAGCGAGGGAGACCCAGTACTTC.

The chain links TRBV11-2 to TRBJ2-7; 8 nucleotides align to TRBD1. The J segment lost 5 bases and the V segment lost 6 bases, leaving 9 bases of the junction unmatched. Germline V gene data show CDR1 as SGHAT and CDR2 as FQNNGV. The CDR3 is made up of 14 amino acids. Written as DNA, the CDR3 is TGTGCCAGCAGTCAGACAGGGGTCCCCCACGAGCAGTACTTC. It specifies CASSQTGVPHEQYF.